The source of this T cell receptor beta chain is a study of CD8 T cells in Susac syndrome. Comment on this clonotype: What it recognizes is unknown.

RNA totalling about 0.45 to 1 ug underwent reverse transcription with random hexamers. Coverage of TCR beta CDR3 amplification by immunoSEQ multiplex PCR extended to 54 Vbeta and 13 Jbeta. TCRdb independently ran MiXCR on the immunoSEQ multiplex PCR reads; one entry per CDR3 protein. Among 70,000 to 75,000 distinct CDR3 sequences listed, around 93% were seen once. Study results and caveats: An acknowledgment was made by the study that its TCR sequencing and HLA analysis involved relatively few individuals.

Sequencing of TCR beta was undertaken in CD8+ and CD4+ T cells derived from blood. Sequenced sample: CD4+ T cells from PBMCs. The TCR comes from a human donor with Susac syndrome.

The chain's CDR3 is CASSYFALGETQYF. CDR3 bases: TGTGCCAGCAGTTATTTCGCCCTGGGGGAGACCCAGTACTTC. The chain employs TRBV6-2 or TRBV6-3 and TRBJ2-5, with D uncertain. This CDR3 spans 14 amino acids. V gave up 3 bases and J gave up 5 bases, with 13 bases separating them. The germline V gene encodes CDR1 MNHEY and CDR2 SVGEGT.